This T cell receptor beta chain was sequenced for a study of T cell responses to AZD1222 COVID-19 vaccine. With regard to this clone: Its antigen is unidentified.

Germline CDR1 reads SGHNT; CDR2 reads YENEEA. This CDR3 is built from 15 residues. V shed 4 bases and J 6 bases; nucleotides not matched to a gene: 6. Assay: immunoSEQ multiplex PCR; the TCRdb copy retains only in-frame clones and omits some. The sample consists of about 100,000 clones, 88% of them appearing once. General study points: White British ancestry dominated among donors, who included more females, and clonal diversity was possibly underestimated.

The sequencing used peripheral blood, collected on day 0 of AZD1222 vaccination. This sequence originates from an adult in good health. The rearrangement joins TRBV11-3 to TRBJ2-7; 13 bases align to TRBD2. The CDR3 DNA is TGTGCCAGCAGCTCCGGACTAGCGGGAGTAAGCGAGCAGTACTTC. This gives the protein CASSSGLAGVSEQYF.